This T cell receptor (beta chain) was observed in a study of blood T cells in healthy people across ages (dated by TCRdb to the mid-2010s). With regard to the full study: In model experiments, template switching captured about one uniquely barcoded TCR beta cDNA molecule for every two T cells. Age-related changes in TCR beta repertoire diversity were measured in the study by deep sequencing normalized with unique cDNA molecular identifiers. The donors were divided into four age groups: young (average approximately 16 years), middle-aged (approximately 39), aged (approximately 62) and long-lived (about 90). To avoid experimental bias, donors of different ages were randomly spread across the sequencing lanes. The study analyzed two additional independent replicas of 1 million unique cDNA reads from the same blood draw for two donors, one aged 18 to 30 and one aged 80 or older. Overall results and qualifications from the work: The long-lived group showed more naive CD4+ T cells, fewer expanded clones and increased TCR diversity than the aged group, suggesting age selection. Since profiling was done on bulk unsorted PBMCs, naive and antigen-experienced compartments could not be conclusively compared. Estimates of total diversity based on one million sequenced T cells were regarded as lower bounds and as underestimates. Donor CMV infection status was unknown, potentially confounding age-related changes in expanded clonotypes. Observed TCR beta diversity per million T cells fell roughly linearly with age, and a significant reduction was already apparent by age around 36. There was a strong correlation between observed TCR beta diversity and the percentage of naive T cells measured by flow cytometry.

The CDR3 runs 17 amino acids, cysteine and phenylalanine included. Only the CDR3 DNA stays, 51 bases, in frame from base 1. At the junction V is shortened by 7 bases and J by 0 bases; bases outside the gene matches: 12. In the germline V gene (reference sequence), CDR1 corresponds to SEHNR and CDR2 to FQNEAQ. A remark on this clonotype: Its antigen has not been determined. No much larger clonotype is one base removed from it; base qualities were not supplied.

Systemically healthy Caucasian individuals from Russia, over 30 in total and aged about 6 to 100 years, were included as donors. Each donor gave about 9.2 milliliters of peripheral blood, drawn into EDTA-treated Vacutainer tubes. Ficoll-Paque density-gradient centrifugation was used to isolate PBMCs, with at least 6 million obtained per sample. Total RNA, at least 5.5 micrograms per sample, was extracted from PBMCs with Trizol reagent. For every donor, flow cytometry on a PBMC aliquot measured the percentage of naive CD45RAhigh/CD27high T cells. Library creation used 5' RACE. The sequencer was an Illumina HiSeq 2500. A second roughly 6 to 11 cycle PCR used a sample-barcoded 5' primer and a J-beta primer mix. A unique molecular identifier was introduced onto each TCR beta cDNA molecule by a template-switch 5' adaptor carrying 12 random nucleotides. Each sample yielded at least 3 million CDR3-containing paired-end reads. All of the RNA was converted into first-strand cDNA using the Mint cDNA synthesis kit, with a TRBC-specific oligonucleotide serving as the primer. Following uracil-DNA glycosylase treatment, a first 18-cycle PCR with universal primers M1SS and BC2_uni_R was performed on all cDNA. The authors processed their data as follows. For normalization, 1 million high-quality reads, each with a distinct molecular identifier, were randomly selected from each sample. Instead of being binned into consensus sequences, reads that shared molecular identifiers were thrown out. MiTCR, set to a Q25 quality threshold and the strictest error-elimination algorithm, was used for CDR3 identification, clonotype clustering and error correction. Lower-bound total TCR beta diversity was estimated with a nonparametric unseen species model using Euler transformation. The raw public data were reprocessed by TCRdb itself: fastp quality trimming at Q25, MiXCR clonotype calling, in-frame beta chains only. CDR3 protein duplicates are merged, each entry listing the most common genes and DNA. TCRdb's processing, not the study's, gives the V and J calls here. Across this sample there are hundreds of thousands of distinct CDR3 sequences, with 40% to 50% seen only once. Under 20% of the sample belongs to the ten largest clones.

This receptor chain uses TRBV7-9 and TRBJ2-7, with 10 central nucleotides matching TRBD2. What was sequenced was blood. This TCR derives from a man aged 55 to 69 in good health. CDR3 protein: CASTIGGAGGASYEQYF. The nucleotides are TGTGCCAGCACCATAGGGGGAGCGGGGGGGGCCTCCTACGAGCAGTACTTC.